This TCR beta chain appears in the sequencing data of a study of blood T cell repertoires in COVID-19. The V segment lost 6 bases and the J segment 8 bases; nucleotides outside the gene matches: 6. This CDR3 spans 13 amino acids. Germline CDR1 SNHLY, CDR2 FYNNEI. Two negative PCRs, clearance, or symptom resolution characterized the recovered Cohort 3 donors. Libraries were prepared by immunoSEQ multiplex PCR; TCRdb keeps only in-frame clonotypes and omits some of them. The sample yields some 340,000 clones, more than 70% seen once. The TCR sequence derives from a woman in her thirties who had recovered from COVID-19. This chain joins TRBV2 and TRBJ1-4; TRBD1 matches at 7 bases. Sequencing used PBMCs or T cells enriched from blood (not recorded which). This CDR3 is CASRRQGGEKLFF. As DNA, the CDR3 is TGTGCCAGCAGGCGACAGGGTGGCGAAAAACTGTTTTTT.